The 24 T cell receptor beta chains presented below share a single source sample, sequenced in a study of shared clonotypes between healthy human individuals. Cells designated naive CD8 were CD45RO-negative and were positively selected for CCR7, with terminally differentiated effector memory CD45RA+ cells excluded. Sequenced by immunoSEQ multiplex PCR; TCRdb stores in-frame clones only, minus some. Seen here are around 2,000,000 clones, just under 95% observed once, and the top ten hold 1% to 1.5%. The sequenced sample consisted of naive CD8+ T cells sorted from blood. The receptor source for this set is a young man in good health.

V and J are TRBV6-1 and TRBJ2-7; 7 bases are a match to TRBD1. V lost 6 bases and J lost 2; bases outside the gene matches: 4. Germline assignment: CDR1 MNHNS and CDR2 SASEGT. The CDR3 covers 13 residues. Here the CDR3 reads CASSYRGTYEQYF. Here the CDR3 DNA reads TGTGCCAGCAGCTACAGGGGCACCTACGAGCAGTACTTC.

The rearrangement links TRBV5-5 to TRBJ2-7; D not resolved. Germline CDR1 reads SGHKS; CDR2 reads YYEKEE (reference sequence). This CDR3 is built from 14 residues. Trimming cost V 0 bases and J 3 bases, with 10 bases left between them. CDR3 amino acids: CASSLENFYYEQYF. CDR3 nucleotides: TGTGCCAGCAGCTTGGAGAACTTTTACTACGAGCAGTACTTC.

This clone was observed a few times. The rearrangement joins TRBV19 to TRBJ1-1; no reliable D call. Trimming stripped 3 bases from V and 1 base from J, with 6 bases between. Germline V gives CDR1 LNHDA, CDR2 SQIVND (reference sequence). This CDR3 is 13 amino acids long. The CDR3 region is CASSIWRNTEAFF. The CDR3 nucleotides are TGTGCCAGTAGTATCTGGAGGAACACTGAAGCTTTCTTT.

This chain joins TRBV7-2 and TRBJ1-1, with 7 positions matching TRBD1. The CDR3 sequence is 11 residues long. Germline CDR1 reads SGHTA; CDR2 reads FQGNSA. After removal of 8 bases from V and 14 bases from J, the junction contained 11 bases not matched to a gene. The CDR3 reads CASDTGEVIFF. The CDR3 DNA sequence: TGTGCCAGCGATACAGGGGAGGTCATATTCTTT.

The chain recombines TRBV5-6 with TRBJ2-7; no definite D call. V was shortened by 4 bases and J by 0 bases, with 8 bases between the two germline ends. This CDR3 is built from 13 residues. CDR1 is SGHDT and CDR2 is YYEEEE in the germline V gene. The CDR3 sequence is CASSPINSYEQYF. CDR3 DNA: TGTGCCAGCAGCCCCATTAACTCCTACGAGCAGTACTTC.

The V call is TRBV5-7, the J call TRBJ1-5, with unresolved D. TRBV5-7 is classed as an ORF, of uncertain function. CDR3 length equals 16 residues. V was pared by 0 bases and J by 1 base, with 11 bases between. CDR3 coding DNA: TGTGCCAGCAGCTTGGGTGGGCGCCGGAGCAATCAGCCCCAGCATTTT. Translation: CASSLGGRRSNQPQHF.

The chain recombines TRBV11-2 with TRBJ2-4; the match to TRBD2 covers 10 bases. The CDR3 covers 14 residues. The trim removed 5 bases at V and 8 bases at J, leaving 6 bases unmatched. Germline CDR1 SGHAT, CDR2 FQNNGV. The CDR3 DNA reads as TGTGCCAGCAGCCATAGCGGGGGGATAGACATTCAGTACTTC. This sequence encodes CASSHSGGIDIQYF. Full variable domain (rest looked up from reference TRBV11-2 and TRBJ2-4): EAGVAQSPRYKIIEKRQSVAFWCNPISGHATLYWYQQILGQGPKLLIQFQNNGVVDDSQLPKDRFSAERLKGVDSTLKIQPAKLEDSAVYLCASSHSGGIDIQYFGAGTRLSVL.

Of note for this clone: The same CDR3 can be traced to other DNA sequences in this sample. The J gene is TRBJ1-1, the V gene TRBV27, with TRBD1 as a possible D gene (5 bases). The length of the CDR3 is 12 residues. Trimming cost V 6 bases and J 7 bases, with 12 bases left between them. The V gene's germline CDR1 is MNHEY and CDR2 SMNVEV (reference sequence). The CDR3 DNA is TGTGCCAGCAGGCCTGGGGCGGGTGAAGCTTTCTTT. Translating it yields CASRPGAGEAFF.

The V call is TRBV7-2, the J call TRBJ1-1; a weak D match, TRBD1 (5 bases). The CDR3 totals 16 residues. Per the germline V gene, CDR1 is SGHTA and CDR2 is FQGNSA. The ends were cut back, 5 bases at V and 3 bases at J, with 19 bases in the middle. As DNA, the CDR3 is TGTGCCAGCAGCCTTAGACAGTCCCATACCGACACTGAAGCTTTCTTT. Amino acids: CASSLRQSHTDTEAFF.

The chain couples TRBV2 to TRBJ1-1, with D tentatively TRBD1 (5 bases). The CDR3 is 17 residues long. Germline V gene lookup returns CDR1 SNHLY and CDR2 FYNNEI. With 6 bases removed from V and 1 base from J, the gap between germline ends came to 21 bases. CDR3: CASRPGPTTGPNTEAFF. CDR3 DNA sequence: TGTGCCAGCAGACCGGGACCGACGACGGGGCCGAACACTGAAGCTTTCTTT.

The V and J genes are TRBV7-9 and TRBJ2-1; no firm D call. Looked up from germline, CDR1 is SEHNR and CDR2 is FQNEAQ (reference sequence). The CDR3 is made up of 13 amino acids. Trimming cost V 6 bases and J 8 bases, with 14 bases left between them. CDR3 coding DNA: TGTGCCAGCAGGTTTAGTGTTCGCGATGAGCAGTTCTTC. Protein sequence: CASRFSVRDEQFF.

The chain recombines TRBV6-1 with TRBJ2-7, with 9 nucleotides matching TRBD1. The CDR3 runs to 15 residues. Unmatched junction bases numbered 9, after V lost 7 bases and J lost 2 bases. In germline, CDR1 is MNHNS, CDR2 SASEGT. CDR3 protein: CASILGQGTPYEQYF. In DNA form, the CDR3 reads TGTGCCAGCATTCTAGGACAGGGGACCCCCTACGAGCAGTACTTC.

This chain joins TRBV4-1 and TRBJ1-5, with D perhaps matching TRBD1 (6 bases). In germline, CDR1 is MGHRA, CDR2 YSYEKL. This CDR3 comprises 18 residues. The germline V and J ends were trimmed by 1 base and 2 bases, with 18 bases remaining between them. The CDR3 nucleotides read TGCGCCAGCAGCCAAGTCTCTATGGGGGCGAGAGGCAATCAGCCCCAGCATTTT. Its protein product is CASSQVSMGARGNQPQHF.

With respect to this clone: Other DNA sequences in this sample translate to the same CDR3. In DNA form, the CDR3 reads TGCGCCAGCAGCTTGTACGAGCAGTACTTC. Encoded protein: CASSLYEQYF. V usage is TRBV5-1 and J usage is TRBJ2-7; D uncertain. Germline V CDR1 and CDR2: SGHRS, YFSETQ. This CDR3 is built from 10 residues. V lost 1 base to trimming and J lost 4 bases, with 0 bases between them.

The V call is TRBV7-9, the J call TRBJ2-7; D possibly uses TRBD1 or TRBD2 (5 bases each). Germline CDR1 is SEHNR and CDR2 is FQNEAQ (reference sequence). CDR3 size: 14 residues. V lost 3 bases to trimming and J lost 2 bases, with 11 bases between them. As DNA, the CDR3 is TGTGCCAGCAGCTTCGGGGCAGGGACCTACGAGCAGTACTTC. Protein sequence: CASSFGAGTYEQYF.

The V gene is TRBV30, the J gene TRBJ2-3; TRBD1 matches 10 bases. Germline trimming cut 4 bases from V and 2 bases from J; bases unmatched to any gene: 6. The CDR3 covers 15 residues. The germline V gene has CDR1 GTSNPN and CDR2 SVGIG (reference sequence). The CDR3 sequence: CAWISDRGFTDTQYF. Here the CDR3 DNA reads TGTGCCTGGATTTCGGACAGGGGGTTCACAGATACGCAGTATTTT.

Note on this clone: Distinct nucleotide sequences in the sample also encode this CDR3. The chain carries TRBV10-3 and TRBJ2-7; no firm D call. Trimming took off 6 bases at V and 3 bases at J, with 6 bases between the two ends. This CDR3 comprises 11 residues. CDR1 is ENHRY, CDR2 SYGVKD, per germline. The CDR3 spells CAISADYEQYF. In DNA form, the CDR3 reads TGTGCCATCAGCGCCGACTACGAGCAGTACTTC.

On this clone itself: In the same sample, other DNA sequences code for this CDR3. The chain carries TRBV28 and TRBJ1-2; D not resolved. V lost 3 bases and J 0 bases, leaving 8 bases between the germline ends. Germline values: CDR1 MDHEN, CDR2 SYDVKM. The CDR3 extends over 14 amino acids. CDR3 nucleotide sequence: TGTGCCAGCAGTTTTGTCAGCTCTAACTATGGCTACACCTTC. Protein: CASSFVSSNYGYTF.

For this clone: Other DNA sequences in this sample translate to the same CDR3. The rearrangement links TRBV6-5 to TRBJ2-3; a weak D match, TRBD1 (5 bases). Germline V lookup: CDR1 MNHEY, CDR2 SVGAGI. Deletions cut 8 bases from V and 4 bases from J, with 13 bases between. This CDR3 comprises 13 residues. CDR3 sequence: CASSYQGADTQYF. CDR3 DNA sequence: TGTGCCAGCTCCTACCAGGGTGCAGATACGCAGTATTTT.

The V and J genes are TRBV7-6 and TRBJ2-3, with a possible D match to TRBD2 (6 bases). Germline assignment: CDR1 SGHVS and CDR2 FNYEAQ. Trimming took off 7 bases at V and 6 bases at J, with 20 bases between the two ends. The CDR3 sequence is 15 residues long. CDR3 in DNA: TGTGCCAGCATCCCGAGAGGGACTCCAGGTGATACGCAGTATTTT. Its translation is CASIPRGTPGDTQYF.

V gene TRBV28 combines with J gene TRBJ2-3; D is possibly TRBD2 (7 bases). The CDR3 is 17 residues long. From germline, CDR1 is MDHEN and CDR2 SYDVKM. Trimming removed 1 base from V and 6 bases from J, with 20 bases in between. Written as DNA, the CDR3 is TGTGCCAGCAGTTTATTTGAGGCGGGGGCCTCTCAGGATACGCAGTATTTT. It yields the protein CASSLFEAGASQDTQYF.

CDR3: CASSGDEGEETQYF. CDR3 in DNA: TGTGCCAGCAGTGGGGACGAAGGTGAAGAGACCCAGTACTTC. The chain uses TRBV25-1 and TRBJ2-5; perhaps D is TRBD1 or TRBD2 (5 bases each). Germline CDR1 reads MGHDK; CDR2 reads SYGVNS. Trimming stripped 4 bases from V and 3 bases from J, with 12 bases between. This CDR3 is built from 14 residues.

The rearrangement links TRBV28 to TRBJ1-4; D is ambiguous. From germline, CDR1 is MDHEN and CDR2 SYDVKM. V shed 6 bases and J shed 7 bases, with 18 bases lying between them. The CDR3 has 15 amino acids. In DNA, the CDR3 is TGTGCCAGCAGCCAGGCGCGAGGAGAGACTGAAAAACTGTTTTTT. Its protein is CASSQARGETEKLFF. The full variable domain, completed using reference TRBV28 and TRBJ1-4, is DVKVTQSSRYLVKRTGEKVFLECVQDMDHENMFWYRQDPGLGLRLIYFSYDVKMKEKGDIPEGYSVSREKKERFSLILESASTNQTSMYLCASSQARGETEKLFFGSGTQLSVL.

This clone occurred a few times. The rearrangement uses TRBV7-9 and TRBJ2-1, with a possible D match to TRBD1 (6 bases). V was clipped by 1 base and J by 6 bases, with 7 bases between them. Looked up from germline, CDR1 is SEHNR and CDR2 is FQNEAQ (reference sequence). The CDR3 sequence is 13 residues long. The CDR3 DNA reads TGTGCCAGCAGCTTAGAGGACAGCAATGAGCAGTTCTTC. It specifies CASSLEDSNEQFF.